This T cell receptor beta chain was recorded in a study of blood T cell repertoires in COVID-19. Study-wide background: There were acute and convalescent COVID-19 samples, and they came from the United States, Italy and Spain. PBMCs, B-cell-depleted T cells, or T cells were the source of the cDNA or gDNA that made up the material.

In the original workflow: Estimated nucleated cell counts came from reference gene primer amplification. The protocol was immunoSEQ multiplex PCR, while the TCRdb copy is restricted to in-frame clones and leaves out a portion. V, J and clone size are those of that table, while D and trimming were read from the DNA. The sample includes 100,000 to 150,000 clones, about four fifths of them seen just once. This CDR3 spans 12 amino acids. CDR1 is SGHDT and CDR2 is YYEEEE in the germline V gene. Between the trimmed V and J ends, which lost 2 bases and 10 bases, there was a span of 7 bases. This rearrangement joins TRBV5-6 to TRBJ1-6; D gene ambiguous. The TCR comes from a middle-aged man with active or convalescent COVID-19. Sequenced material: peripheral blood. The CDR3 is CASSLGESPLHF. The CDR3 DNA reads TGTGCCAGCAGCTTAGGAGAATCACCCCTCCACTTT.